The rows below give T cell receptor beta chains drawn from one sample of a study of blood T cell repertoires in COVID-19. The table came from immunoSEQ multiplex PCR; TCRdb's copy has only in-frame clones and leaves some out. The data contain some 110,000 clones, about 89% of them singletons. Specimen: peripheral blood. Receptor source: a man aged 40-55 years with acute or convalescent COVID-19. CDR3s include the opening cysteine and the closing phenylalanine or tryptophan. A D gene is named only where the DNA matches it firmly. The size of a clone is reported for some rows only, either as once, few or many, or as a class for expanded clones.

V gene	D gene	clone size	J gene	CDR3 protein	CDR3 DNA
TRBV5-5	-	once	TRBJ1-2	CASRHLGSPQYGYTF	TGTGCCAGCAGGCACCTCGGGTCACCGCAGTATGGCTACACCTTC
TRBV11-1	TRBD1	-	TRBJ2-7	CASSRTTGGLYEQYF	TGTGCCAGCAGCCGAACTACAGGGGGCTTGTACGAGCAGTACTTC
TRBV3-1/TRBV3-2	-	-	TRBJ2-6	CASSQGFRTSGANVLTF	TGTGCCAGCAGCCAGGGTTTCAGGACATCTGGGGCCAACGTCCTGACTTTC
TRBV7-2	TRBD2	-	TRBJ2-7	CASNPVGGRRIDEQYF	TGTGCCAGCAACCCCGTGGGCGGGAGAAGGATCGACGAGCAGTACTTC
TRBV30	-	-	TRBJ1-5	CAWVRGGNQPQHF	TGTGCCTGGGTCAGGGGTGGCAATCAGCCCCAGCATTTT
TRBV6-5	-	-	TRBJ1-6	CASRRGSYNSPLHF	TGTGCCAGCAGAAGGGGTTCCTATAATTCACCCCTCCACTTT
TRBV30	-	-	TRBJ2-1	CACKQAGPGGEQFF	TGTGCCTGTAAGCAGGCAGGTCCCGGAGGGGAGCAGTTCTTC
TRBV4-2	TRBD2	-	TRBJ2-2	CASSQEYRGVNVGELFF	TGTGCCAGCAGCCAAGAATACCGGGGGGTGAACGTCGGGGAGCTGTTTTTT
TRBV6-5	-	-	TRBJ1-5	CASSATDSNQPQHF	TGTGCCAGCAGCGCGACTGATAGCAATCAGCCCCAGCATTTT
TRBV10-3	TRBD1	-	TRBJ2-2	CATTGGANTGELFF	TGTGCCACTACAGGGGGCGCGAACACCGGGGAGCTGTTTTTT
TRBV23-1	-	-	TRBJ2-7	CASRVKDRPYEQYF	TGCGCCAGCAGAGTTAAGGACAGACCCTACGAGCAGTACTTC
TRBV6-4	-	-	TRBJ2-1	CASSESGAKHNEQFF	TGTGCCAGCAGTGAGTCAGGGGCCAAACACAATGAGCAGTTCTTC
TRBV10-3	TRBD1	-	TRBJ1-2	CAIRDRGGDGYTF	TGTGCCATCAGGGACAGGGGTGGGGATGGCTACACCTTC
TRBV20-1	-	-	TRBJ2-3	CSATKDTQYF	TGCAGTGCTACCAAAGATACGCAGTATTTT
TRBV20-1	-	-	TRBJ2-1	CSASDPGGSSYNEQFF	TGCAGTGCAAGTGACCCGGGGGGCTCCTCCTACAATGAGCAGTTCTTC
TRBV6-5	-	-	TRBJ1-1	CASSSPMNTEAFF	TGTGCCAGCAGTTCGCCTATGAACACTGAAGCTTTCTTT
TRBV14	TRBD2	-	TRBJ2-1	CASSQRGLAGFGNEQFF	TGTGCCAGCAGCCAAAGAGGACTAGCGGGGTTTGGTAATGAGCAGTTCTTC
TRBV5-4	-	-	TRBJ1-2	CASSLDGAHTF	TGTGCCAGCAGCTTGGATGGGGCGCACACCTTC
TRBV19	TRBD1	-	TRBJ2-2	CASSGTGAPGELFF	TGTGCCAGTAGTGGGACAGGGGCACCCGGGGAGCTGTTTTTT
TRBV30	-	-	TRBJ1-5	CAWSVPDRPYSNQPQHF	TGTGCCTGGAGTGTTCCCGACAGGCCCTATAGCAATCAGCCCCAGCATTTT
TRBV27	TRBD1	-	TRBJ1-1	CASSLRSGQGDTEAFF	TGTGCCAGCAGTTTACGGTCCGGACAGGGAGATACTGAAGCTTTCTTT
TRBV19	TRBD2	-	TRBJ2-1	CASRRGGRAGSSYNEQFF	TGTGCCAGTCGCCGGGGCGGGAGGGCCGGGAGCTCCTACAATGAGCAGTTCTTC
TRBV6-5	-	-	TRBJ2-7	CASLFLGGEQYF	TGTGCCAGCCTTTTCTTAGGAGGCGAGCAGTACTTC
TRBV5-1	-	-	TRBJ1-2	CASSLAVGTANYGYTF	TGCGCCAGCAGCTTGGCCGTAGGAACAGCTAACTATGGCTACACCTTC
TRBV3-1/TRBV3-2	TRBD2	-	TRBJ2-4	CASSPRSSGGAKNIQYF	TGTGCCAGCAGCCCCCGATCTAGCGGAGGAGCCAAAAACATTCAGTACTTC